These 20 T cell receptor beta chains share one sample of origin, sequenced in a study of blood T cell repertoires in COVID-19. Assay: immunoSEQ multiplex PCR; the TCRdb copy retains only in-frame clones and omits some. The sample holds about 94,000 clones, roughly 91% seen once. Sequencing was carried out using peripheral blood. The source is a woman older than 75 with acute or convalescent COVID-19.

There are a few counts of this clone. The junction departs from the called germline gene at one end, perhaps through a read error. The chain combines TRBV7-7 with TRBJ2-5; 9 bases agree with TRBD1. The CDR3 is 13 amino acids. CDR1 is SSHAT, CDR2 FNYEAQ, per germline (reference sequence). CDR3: CASSSKPGQGLYF. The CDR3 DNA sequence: TGTGCTAGCAGCTCAAAACCGGGACAGGGCTTGTACTTC. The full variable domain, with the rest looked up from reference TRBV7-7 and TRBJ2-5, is GAGVSQSPRYKVTKRGQDVTLRCDPISSHATLYWYQQALGQGPEFLTYFNYEAQPDKSGLPSDRFSAERPEGSISTLTIQRTEQRDSAMYRCASSSKPGQGLYFGPGTRLLVL.

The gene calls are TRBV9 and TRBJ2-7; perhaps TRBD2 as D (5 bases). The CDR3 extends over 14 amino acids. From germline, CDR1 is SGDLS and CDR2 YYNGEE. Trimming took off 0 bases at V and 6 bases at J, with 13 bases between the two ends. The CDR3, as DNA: TGTGCCAGCAGCGTAGGAAGCGGCGCTGGCGAGCAGTACTTC. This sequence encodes CASSVGSGAGEQYF.

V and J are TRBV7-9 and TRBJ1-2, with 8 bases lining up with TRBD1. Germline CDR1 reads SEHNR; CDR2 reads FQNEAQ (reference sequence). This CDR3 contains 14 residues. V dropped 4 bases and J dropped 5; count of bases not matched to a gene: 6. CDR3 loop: CASSSGQGWYGYTF. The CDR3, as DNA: TGTGCCAGCAGCTCAGGACAGGGATGGTATGGCTACACCTTC.

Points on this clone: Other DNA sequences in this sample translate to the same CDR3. CDR3 residues: CASSPGQSNEKLFF. CDR3 coding DNA: TGTGCCAGCTCACCGGGACAGTCAAATGAAAAACTGTTTTTT. The chain carries TRBV18 and TRBJ1-4; the match to TRBD1 covers 7 bases. V was clipped by 3 bases and J by 5 bases; unmatched bases: 3. Germline CDR1 KGHSH, CDR2 LQKENI. The CDR3 spans 14 residues.

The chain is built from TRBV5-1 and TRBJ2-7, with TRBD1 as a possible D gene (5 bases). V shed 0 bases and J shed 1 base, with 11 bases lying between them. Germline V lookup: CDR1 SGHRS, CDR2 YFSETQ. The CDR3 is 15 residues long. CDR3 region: CASSLEGVGSYEQYF. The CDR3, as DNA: TGCGCCAGCAGCTTGGAAGGGGTGGGTTCCTACGAGCAGTACTTC.

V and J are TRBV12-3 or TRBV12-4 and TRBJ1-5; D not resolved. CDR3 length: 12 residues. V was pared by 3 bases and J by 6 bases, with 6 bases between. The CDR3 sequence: CASSFSGQPQHF. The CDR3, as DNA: TGTGCCAGCAGTTTCAGCGGTCAGCCCCAGCATTTT.

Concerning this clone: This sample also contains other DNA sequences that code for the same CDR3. CDR3 loop: CASSPPGGYAGELFF. CDR3 nucleotides: TGTGCCAGCTCACCACCTGGGGGCTATGCCGGGGAGCTGTTTTTT. This sequence joins TRBV18 and TRBJ2-2; perhaps TRBD1 as D (6 bases). This CDR3 has 15 residues. The germline gives CDR1 KGHSH, CDR2 LQKENI. V dropped 0 bases and J dropped 6 bases, with 11 bases sitting between them.

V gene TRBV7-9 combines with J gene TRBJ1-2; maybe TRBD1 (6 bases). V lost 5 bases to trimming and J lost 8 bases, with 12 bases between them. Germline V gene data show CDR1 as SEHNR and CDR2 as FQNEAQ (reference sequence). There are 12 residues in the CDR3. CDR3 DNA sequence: TGTGCCAGCAGCATGATACAGGGAGGCTACACCTTC. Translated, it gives CASSMIQGGYTF. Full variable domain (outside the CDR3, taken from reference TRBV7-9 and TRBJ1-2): DTGVSQNPRHKITKRGQNVTFRCDPISEHNRLYWYRQTLGQGPEFLTYFQNEAQLEKSRLLSDRFSAERPKGSFSTLEIQRTEQGDSAMYLCASSMIQGGYTFGSGTRLTVV.

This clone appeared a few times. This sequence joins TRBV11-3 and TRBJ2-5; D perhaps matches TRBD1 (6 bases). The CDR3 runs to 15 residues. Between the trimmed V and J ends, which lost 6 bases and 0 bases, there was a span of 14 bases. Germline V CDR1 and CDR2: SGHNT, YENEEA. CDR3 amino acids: CASSSHQGNQETQYF. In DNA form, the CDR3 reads TGTGCCAGCAGTTCACACCAGGGGAACCAAGAGACCCAGTACTTC.

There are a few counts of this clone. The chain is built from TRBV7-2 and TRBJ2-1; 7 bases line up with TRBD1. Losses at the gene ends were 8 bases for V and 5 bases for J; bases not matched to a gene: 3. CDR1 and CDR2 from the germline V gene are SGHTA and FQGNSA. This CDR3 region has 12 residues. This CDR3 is CASRDRDNEQFF. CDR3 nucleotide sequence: TGTGCCAGCCGGGACAGAGACAATGAGCAGTTCTTC.

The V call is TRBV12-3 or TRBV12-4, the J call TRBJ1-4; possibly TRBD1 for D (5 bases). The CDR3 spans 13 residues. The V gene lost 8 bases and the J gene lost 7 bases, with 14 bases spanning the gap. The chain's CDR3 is CASLRGGSEKLFF. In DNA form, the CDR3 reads TGTGCCAGCCTCCGGGGGGGAAGTGAAAAACTGTTTTTT.

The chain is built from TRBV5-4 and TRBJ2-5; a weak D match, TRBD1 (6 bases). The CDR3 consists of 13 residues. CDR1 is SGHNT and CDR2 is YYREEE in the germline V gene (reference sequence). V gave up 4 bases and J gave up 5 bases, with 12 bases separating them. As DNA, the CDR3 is TGTGCCAGCAGCACCGACAGGAGGGAGACCCAGTACTTC. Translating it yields CASSTDRRETQYF.

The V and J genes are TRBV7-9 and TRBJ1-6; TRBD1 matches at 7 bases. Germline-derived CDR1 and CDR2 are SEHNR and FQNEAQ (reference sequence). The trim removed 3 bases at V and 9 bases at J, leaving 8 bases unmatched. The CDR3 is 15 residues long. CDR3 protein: CASSFATGLRSPLHF. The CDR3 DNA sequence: TGTGCCAGCAGCTTCGCGACAGGGCTGCGTTCACCCCTCCACTTT.

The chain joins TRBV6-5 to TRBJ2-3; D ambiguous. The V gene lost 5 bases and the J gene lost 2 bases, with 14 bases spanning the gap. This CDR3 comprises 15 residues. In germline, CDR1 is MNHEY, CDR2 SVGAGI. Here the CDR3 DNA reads TGTGCCAGCAGTCGCGTCCACAGTGCCACAGATACGCAGTATTTT. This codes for CASSRVHSATDTQYF.

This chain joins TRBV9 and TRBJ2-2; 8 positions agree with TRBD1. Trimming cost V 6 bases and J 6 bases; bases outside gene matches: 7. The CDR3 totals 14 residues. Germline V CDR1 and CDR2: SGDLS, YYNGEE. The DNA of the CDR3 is TGTGCCAGCACCGTGGCAGGGGGCCCCGGGGAGCTGTTTTTT. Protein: CASTVAGGPGELFF.

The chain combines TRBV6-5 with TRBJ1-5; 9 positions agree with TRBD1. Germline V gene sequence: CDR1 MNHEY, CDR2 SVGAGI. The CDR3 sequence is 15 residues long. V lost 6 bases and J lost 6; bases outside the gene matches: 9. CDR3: CASSRTGDSGQPQHF. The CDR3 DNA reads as TGTGCCAGCAGCCGGACAGGGGACTCCGGTCAGCCCCAGCATTTT.

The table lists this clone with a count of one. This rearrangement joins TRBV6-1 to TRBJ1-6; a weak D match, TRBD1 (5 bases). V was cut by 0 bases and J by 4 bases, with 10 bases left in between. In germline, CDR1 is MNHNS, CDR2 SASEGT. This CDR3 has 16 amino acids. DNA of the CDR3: TGTGCCAGCAGTGAAGCTGGGCAGGGTTATAATTCACCCCTCCACTTT. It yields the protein CASSEAGQGYNSPLHF.

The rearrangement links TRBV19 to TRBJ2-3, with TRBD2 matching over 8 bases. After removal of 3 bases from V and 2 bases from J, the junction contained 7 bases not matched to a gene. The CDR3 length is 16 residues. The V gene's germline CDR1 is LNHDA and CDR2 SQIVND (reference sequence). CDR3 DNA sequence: TGTGCCAGTAGTATTACAGCGGGGGATCTCACAGATACGCAGTATTTT. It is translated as CASSITAGDLTDTQYF.

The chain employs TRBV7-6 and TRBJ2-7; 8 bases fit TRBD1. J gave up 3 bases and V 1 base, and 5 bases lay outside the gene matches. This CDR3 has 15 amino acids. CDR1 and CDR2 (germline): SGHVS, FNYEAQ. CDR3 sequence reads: CASSLGTGISYEQYF. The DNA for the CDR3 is TGTGCCAGCAGCTTAGGGACAGGGATCAGCTACGAGCAGTACTTC.

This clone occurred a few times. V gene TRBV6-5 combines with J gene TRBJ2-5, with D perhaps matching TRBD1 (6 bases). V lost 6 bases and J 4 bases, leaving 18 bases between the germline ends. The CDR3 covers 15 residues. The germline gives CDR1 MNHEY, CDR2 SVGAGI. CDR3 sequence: CASSPQGQSGETQYF. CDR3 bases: TGTGCCAGCAGCCCGCAGGGACAAAGCGGAGAGACCCAGTACTTC.